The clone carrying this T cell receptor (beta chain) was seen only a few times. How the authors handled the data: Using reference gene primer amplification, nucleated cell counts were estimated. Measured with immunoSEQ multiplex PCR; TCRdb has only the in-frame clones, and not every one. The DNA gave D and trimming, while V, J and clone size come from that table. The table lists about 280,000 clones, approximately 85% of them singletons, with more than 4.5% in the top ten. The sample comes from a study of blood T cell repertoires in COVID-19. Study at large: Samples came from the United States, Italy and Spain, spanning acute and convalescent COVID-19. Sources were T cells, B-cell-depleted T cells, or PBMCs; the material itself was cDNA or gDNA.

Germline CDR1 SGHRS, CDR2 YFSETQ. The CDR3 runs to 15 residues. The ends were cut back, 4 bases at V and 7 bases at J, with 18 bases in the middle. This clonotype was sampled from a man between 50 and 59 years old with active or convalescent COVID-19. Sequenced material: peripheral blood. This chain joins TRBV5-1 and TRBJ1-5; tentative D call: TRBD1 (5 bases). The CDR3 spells CASSPGLPEGQPQHF. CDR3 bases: TGCGCCAGCAGCCCGGGACTCCCCGAAGGGCAGCCCCAGCATTTT.